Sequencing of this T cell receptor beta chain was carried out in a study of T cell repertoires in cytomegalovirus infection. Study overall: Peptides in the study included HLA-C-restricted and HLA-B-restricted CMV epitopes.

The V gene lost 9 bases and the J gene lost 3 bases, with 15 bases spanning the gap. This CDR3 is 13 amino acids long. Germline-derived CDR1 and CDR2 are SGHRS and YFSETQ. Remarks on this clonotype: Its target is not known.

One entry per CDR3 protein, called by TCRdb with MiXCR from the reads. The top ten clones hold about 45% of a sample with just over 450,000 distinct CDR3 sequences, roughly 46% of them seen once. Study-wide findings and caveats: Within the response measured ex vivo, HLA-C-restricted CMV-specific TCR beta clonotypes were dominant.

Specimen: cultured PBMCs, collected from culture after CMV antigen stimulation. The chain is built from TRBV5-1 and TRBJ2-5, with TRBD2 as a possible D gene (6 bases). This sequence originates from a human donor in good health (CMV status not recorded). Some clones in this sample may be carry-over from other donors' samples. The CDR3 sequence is CATRLGGKETQYF. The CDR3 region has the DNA TGCGCCACCCGCCTGGGGGGAAAAGAGACCCAGTACTTC.